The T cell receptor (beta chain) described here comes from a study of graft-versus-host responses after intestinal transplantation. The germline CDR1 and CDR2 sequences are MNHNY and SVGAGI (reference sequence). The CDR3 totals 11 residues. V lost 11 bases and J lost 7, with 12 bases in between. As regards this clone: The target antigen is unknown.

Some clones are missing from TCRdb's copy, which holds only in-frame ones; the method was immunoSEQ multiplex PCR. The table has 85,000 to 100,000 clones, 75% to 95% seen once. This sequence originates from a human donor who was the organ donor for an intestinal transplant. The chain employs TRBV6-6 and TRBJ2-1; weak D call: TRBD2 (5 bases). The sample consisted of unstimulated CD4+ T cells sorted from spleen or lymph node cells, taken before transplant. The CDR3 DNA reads TGTGCCGGCGGAGGCTTGAATGAGCAGTTCTTC. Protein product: CAGGGLNEQFF.